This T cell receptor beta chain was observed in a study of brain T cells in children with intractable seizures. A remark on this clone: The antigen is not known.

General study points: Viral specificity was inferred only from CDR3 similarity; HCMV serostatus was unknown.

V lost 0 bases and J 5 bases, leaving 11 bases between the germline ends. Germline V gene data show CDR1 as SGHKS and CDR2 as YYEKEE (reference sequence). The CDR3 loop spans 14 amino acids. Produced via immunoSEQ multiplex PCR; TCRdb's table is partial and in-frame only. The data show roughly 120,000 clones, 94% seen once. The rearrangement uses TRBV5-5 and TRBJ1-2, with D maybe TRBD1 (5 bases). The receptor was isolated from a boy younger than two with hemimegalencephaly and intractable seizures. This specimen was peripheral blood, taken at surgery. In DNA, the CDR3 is TGTGCCAGCAGCTTGGACGGGGCGGTGTATGGCTACACCTTC. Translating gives CASSLDGAVYGYTF.